This entry concerns a single T cell receptor beta chain. The antigen remains undetermined. The germline V gene has CDR1 SGDLS and CDR2 YYNGEE. J was trimmed by 6 bases and V by 2 bases; bases with no gene match: 2. The CDR3 has 14 amino acids. Repeated repertoire sampling spanned the course of chemoradiotherapy. Libraries were prepared by immunoSEQ multiplex PCR; TCRdb keeps only in-frame clonotypes and omits some of them. The repertoire holds under 15,000 clones, with roughly 90% as singletons. The data are from a study of chemoradiotherapy in HPV16-positive cancers. Study-wide background: Functional T-cell assays on a couple of HPV16-positive patients' cells defined candidate HPV-specific clones and common TCR motifs.

General observations from the study: In HPV16-positive patients, HPV-responsive T-cell expansion tracked better recurrence-free survival. During treatment, candidate HPV-specific clones and E7-related motifs expanded in tumor.

The receptor's source is a human donor with HPV-associated anogenital cancer. The chain recombines TRBV9 with TRBJ2-1, with 10 bases fitting TRBD2. This material consisted of blood, taken from a patient who underwent chemoradiotherapy. The CDR3 reads CASSVSGGANEQFF. The CDR3 DNA reads as TGTGCCAGCAGCGTCAGCGGGGGGGCCAATGAGCAGTTCTTC.